Listed below are T cell receptor beta chains from one sample, sequenced in a study of blood T cell repertoires in COVID-19. Profiled with immunoSEQ multiplex PCR; TCRdb holds only in-frame clones, not every one. The repertoire has approximately 140,000 clones, roughly 83% of them found once; the top ten carry under 7%. The sample was PBMCs or T cells enriched from blood (not recorded which). Receptor source: a man aged 35 to 55 with acute COVID-19. CDR3s include the opening cysteine and the closing phenylalanine or tryptophan. The D gene is left open where the match is weak. Clone size is given for some rows only: seen once, a few or many times, or a class if the clone is expanded.

size: few
J: TRBJ1-4
D: TRBD1
V: TRBV7-9
DNA: TGTGCCAGCAGCCCGGGACAGGAAAAACTGTTTTTT
CDR3: CASSPGQEKLFF

size: -
J: TRBJ2-3
D: -
V: TRBV7-8
DNA: TGTGCCAGCAGCTTAGGTCGGGTCGGCACAGATACGCAGTATTTT
CDR3: CASSLGRVGTDTQYF

size: -
J: TRBJ2-7
D: -
V: TRBV3-1/TRBV3-2
DNA: TGTGCCAGCAGCCAAGATACGGTCAGGGCAGGGGATACAGGAGAGCAGTACTTC
CDR3: CASSQDTVRAGDTGEQYF

size: -
J: TRBJ2-7
D: -
V: TRBV11-2
DNA: TGTGCCAGCAGCTTAGGGCCTTCGAGGGTCTACGAGCAGTACTTC
CDR3: CASSLGPSRVYEQYF

size: -
J: TRBJ1-4
D: -
V: TRBV25-1
DNA: TGTGCCAGCAGTGACGCGTCAACTAATGAAAAACTGTTTTTT
CDR3: CASSDASTNEKLFF

size: few
J: TRBJ2-7
D: TRBD1
V: TRBV3-1/TRBV3-2
DNA: TGTGCCAGCAGCCAAGAACGTGACGGACAGGCGGCGGACTACGAGCAGTACTTC
CDR3: CASSQERDGQAADYEQYF

size: -
J: TRBJ1-1
D: TRBD1
V: TRBV27
DNA: TGTGCCAGCAGTCGGACAGGTGGGGAAGCTTTCTTT
CDR3: CASSRTGGEAFF

size: -
J: TRBJ1-4
D: TRBD1
V: TRBV4-3
DNA: TGCGCCAGCAGCCGATATGGGGACAGACAGGATAATGAAAAACTGTTTTTT
CDR3: CASSRYGDRQDNEKLFF

size: -
J: TRBJ2-2
D: TRBD1
V: TRBV11-3
DNA: TGTGCCAGCAGCTTAGCGGGACAGGGGGCGTCCGGGGAGCTGTTTTTT
CDR3: CASSLAGQGASGELFF

size: few
J: TRBJ1-2
D: -
V: TRBV9
DNA: TGTGCCAGCAGCCCCAGCGTAGCTAACTATGGCTACACCTTC
CDR3: CASSPSVANYGYTF

size: -
J: TRBJ2-7
D: TRBD1
V: TRBV3-1/TRBV3-2
DNA: TGTGCCAGCAGCCTCAGACAGGGGAGCAAGTACGAGCAGTACTTC
CDR3: CASSLRQGSKYEQYF

size: once
J: TRBJ2-1
D: -
V: TRBV7-9
DNA: TGTGCCAGCAGCTTATTGTCCTACAGTGAAACCCCTTACAATGAGCAGTTCTTC
CDR3: CASSLLSYSETPYNEQFF

size: -
J: TRBJ2-1
D: TRBD2
V: TRBV10-3
DNA: TGTGCCATCAGTGAGTCGATTGCGGGACTAGCGTACAATGAGCAGTTCTTC
CDR3: CAISESIAGLAYNEQFF

size: -
J: TRBJ2-1
D: -
V: TRBV4-1
DNA: TGCGCCAGCAGCCTGACAGGAACTACCTACAATGAGCAGTTCTTC
CDR3: CASSLTGTTYNEQFF

size: -
J: TRBJ2-7
D: TRBD2
V: TRBV7-2
DNA: TGTGCCAGCAGCGCACTAGCGGGGGGGACCTACGAGCAGTACTTC
CDR3: CASSALAGGTYEQYF

size: -
J: TRBJ2-7
D: -
V: TRBV19
DNA: TGTGCCAGTAGTACCAGACAGGTTTCCTACGAGCAGTACTTC
CDR3: CASSTRQVSYEQYF

size: -
J: TRBJ2-1
D: -
V: TRBV2
DNA: TGTGCCAGCAGAGGAGCCGACCGCTCCTACAATGAGCAGTTCTTC
CDR3: CASRGADRSYNEQFF

size: -
J: TRBJ2-1
D: -
V: TRBV11-2
DNA: TGTGCCAGCAGCTTAGACTCGAGCTCCTACAATGAGCAGTTCTTC
CDR3: CASSLDSSSYNEQFF

size: -
J: TRBJ2-2
D: -
V: TRBV21-1
DNA: TGTGCCAGCAGCAAAGAAGTTAGGAGCGGGGAGCTGTTTTTT
CDR3: CASSKEVRSGELFF

size: -
J: TRBJ2-1
D: -
V: TRBV18
DNA: TGTGCCAGCTCACCACCGATACCAGACAATGAGCAGTTCTTC
CDR3: CASSPPIPDNEQFF